Sequencing of this TCR beta chain was carried out in a study of cytomegalovirus exposure and HLA in healthy donors. Findings and caveats of the study: Reportedly, fewer N-insertions than the 666-donor mean appeared in an Asian-associated ancestry cluster in a later analysis.

This clone was seen more than once but under ten times. Its cognate antigen is unknown. Germline V lookup: CDR1 SEHNR, CDR2 FQNEAQ (reference sequence). CDR3 length: 13 amino acids. Trimming stripped 8 bases from V and 5 bases from J, with 14 bases between. PCR involved 60 Vbeta and 13 Jbeta primers. The repertoire was sequenced with immunoSEQ multiplex PCR; TCRdb's copy has only in-frame clones and lacks some. The sample includes more than 50,000 clones, 71% of them seen just once. The receptor was derived from a man in his fifties in good health and CMV-seropositive. The chain has TRBV7-9 and TRBJ2-3; TRBD2 is a possible D gene (6 bases). The sequencing sample was made of PBMCs. The CDR3 region has the DNA TGTGCCAGCGGGGGGACTGCCAAAGATACGCAGTATTTT. This codes for CASGGTAKDTQYF.